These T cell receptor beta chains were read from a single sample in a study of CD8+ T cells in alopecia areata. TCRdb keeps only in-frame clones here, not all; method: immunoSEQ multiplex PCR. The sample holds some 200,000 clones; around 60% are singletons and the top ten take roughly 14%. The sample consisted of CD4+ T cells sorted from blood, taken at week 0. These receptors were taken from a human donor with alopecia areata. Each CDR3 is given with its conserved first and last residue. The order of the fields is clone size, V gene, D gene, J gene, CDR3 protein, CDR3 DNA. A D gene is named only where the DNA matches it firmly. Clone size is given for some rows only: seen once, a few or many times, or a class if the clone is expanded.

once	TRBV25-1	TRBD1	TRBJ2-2	CATRGQTGELFF	TGTGCCACTAGGGGGCAGACCGGGGAGCTGTTTTTT
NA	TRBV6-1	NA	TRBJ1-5	CASSERGEQPQHF	TGTGCCAGCAGTGAACGGGGTGAACAGCCCCAGCATTTT
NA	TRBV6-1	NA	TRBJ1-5	CASSGDGGFRNQPQHF	TGTGCCAGCAGTGGCGATGGAGGGTTTCGGAATCAGCCCCAGCATTTT
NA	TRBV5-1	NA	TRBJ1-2	CASSLVSGWDGYTF	TGCGCCAGCAGCTTGGTGTCAGGTTGGGATGGCTACACCTTC
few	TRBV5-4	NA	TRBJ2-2	CASSLAGGSGELFF	TGTGCCAGCAGCTTGGCTGGGGGGTCCGGGGAGCTGTTTTTT
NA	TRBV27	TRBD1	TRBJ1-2	CASSFRTGDGYTF	TGTGCCAGCAGTTTCAGGACAGGTGATGGCTACACCTTC
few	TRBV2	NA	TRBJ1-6	CASSSNRAENSPLHF	TGTGCCAGCAGTTCAAACAGGGCGGAAAATTCACCCCTCCACTTT
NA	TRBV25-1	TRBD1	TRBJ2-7	CASSRQGSYEQYF	TGTGCCAGCAGTAGACAGGGTTCCTACGAGCAGTACTTC
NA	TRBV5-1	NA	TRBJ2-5	CASSLAGLETQYF	TGCGCCAGCAGCTTGGCGGGGTTGGAGACCCAGTACTTC
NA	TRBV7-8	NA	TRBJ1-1	CASSLRVVWSSRTEEAFF	TGTGCCAGCAGCCTCCGCGTCGTTTGGTCAAGTCGGACAGAAGAAGCTTTCTTT
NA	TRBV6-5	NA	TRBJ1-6	CASRGPSYNSPLHF	TGTGCCAGCAGGGGGCCCTCCTATAATTCACCCCTCCACTTT
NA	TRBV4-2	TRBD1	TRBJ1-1	CASSQPDRVAEAFF	TGTGCCAGCAGCCAACCGGACAGGGTAGCTGAAGCTTTCTTT
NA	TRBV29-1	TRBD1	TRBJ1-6	CSVQETGGDSPLHF	TGCAGCGTTCAGGAGACAGGGGGCGATTCACCCCTCCACTTT
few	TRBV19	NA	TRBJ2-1	CASTGTYNEQFF	TGTGCCAGTACAGGGACCTACAATGAGCAGTTCTTC
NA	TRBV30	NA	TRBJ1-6	CAWSLANYSPLHF	TGTGCCTGGAGTTTGGCCAATTATTCACCCCTCCACTTT
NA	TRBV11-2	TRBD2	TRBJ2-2	CASRSSRRGGAGGGELFF	TGTGCCAGCAGGTCCTCGCGCCGCGGGGGGGCCGGTGGCGGGGAGCTGTTTTTT